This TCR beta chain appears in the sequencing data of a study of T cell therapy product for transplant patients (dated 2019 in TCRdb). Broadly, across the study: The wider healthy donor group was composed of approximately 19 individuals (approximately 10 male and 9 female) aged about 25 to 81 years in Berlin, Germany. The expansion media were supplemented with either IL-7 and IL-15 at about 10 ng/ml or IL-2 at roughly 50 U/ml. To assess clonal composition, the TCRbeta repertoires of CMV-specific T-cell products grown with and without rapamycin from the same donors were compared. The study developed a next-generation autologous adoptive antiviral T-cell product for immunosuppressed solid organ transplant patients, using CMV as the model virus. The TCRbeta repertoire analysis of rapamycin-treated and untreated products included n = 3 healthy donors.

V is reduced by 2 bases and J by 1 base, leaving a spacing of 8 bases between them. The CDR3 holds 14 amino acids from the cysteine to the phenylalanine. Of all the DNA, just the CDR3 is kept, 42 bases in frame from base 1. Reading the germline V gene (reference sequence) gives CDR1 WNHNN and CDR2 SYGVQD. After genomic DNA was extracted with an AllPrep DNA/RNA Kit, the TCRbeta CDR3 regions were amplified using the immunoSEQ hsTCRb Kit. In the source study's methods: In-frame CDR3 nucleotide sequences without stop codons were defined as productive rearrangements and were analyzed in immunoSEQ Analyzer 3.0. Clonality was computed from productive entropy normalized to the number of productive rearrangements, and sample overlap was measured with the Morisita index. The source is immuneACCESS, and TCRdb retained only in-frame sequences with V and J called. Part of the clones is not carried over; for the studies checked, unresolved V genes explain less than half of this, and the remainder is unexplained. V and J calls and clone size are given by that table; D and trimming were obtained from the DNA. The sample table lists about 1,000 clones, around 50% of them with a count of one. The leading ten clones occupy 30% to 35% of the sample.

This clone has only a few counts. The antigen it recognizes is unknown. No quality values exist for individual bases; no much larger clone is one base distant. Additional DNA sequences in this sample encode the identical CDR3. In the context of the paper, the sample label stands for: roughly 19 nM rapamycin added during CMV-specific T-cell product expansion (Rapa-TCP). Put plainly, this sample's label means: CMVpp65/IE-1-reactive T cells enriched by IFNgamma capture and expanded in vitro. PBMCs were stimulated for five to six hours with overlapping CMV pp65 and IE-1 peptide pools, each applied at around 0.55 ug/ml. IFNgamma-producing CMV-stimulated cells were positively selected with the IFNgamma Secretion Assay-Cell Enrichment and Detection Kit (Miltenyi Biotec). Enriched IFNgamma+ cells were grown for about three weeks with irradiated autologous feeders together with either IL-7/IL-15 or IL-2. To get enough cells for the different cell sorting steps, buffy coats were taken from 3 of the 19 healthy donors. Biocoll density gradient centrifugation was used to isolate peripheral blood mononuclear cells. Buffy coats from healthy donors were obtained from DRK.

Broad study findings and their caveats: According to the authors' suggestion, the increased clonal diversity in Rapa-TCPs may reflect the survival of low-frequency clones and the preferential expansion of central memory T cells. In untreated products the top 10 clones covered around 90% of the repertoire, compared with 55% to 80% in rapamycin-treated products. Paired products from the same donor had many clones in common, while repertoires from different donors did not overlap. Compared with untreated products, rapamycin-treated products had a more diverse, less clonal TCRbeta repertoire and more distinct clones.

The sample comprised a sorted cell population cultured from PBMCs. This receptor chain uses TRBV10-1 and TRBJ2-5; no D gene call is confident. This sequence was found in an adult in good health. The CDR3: CASSEGQVQETQYF. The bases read TGCGCCAGCAGTGAGGGGCAGGTCCAAGAGACCCAGTACTTC.